This TCR beta chain stems from a study of OX40 agonist ivuxolimab in advanced cancers. Study summary: Ivuxolimab, which patients received intravenously every 2 weeks, was dosed at 0.01 to 10 mg/kg.

Points from the study as a whole: The CD4+ and CD8+ T cells in the blood had expanded clonally by week 6 at 0.1 to 3.0 mg/kg. There were, on average, more expanded clones in CD8+ T cells than in CD4+.

CDR1 is MGHRA, CDR2 YSYEKL, per germline. V gave up 1 base and J gave up 1 base, with 13 bases separating them. The CDR3 length is 16 residues. The protocol was immunoSEQ multiplex PCR, while the TCRdb copy is restricted to in-frame clones and leaves out a portion. The sample gives roughly 50,000 clones, around 83% of which show up once; approximately 1% is in the top ten. A remark on this clone: Its target is unknown.

The sequence was obtained from an adult with an advanced solid tumor such as melanoma, head and neck, liver or kidney cancer. The sequences come from CD4+ or CD8+ T cells sorted from blood, collected in a trial of the OX40 agonist ivuxolimab. The V and J genes are TRBV4-1 and TRBJ2-5; weak D call: TRBD2 (6 bases). The CDR3 region is CASSQGELAPQETQYF. DNA for the CDR3: TGCGCCAGCAGCCAAGGCGAACTAGCCCCCCAAGAGACCCAGTACTTC.